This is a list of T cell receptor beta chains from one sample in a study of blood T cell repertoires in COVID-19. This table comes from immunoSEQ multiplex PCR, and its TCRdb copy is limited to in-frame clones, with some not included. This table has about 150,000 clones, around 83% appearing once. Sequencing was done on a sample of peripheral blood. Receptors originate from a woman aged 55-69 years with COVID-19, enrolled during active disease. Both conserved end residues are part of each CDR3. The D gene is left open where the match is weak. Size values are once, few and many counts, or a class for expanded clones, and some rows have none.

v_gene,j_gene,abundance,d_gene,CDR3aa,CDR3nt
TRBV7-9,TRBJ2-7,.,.,CASSLFQGHEQYF,TGTGCCAGCAGCTTATTCCAGGGTCACGAGCAGTACTTC
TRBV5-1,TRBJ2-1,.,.,CASKENSVSYNEQFF,TGCGCCAGCAAGGAGAATAGCGTCTCCTACAATGAGCAGTTCTTC
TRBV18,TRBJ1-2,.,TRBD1,CASSPSGTGYGYTF,TGTGCCAGCTCACCCTCCGGGACAGGCTATGGCTACACCTTC
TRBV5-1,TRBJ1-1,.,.,CASSLARHTEAFF,TGCGCCAGCAGCTTGGCCAGGCACACTGAAGCTTTCTTT
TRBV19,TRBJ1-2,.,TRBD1,CASSFLLQGAYYGYTF,TGTGCCAGCAGCTTCCTCCTTCAGGGGGCATACTATGGCTACACCTTC
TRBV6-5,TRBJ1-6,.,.,CASTKDSGSYSPLHF,TGTGCCAGCACAAAGGACAGCGGATCATATTCACCCCTCCACTTT
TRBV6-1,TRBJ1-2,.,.,CASSENRGAFGYTF,TGTGCCAGCAGTGAAAATCGTGGGGCGTTTGGCTACACCTTC
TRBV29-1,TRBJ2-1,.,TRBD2,CSVDGLAGGTYNEQFF,TGCAGCGTTGACGGGCTAGCGGGAGGGACCTACAATGAGCAGTTCTTC
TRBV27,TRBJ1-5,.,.,CASSRQGVSNQPQHF,TGTGCCAGCAGTCGCCAGGGCGTCAGCAATCAGCCCCAGCATTTT
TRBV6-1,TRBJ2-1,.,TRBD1,CASSGDRVFSSYNEQFF,TGTGCCAGCAGTGGGGACAGGGTCTTTAGCTCCTACAATGAGCAGTTCTTC
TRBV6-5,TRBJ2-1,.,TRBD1,CASRPWGQGYNEQFF,TGTGCCAGCAGGCCTTGGGGACAGGGCTACAATGAGCAGTTCTTC
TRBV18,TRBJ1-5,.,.,CASSPDRGGRNQPQHF,TGTGCCAGCTCACCCGATAGGGGAGGCCGAAATCAGCCCCAGCATTTT
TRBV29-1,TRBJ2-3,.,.,CSVVSAGAGDTQYF,TGCAGCGTTGTATCCGCGGGCGCGGGTGATACGCAGTATTTT
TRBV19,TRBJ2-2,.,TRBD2,CASRLAGTGELFF,TGTGCCAGTAGGTTAGCGGGAACCGGGGAGCTGTTTTTT
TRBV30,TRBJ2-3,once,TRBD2,CAWSLTSGGTDTQYF,TGTGCCTGGTCCCTCACTAGCGGGGGAACAGATACGCAGTATTTT
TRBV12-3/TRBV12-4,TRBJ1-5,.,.,CASSFYSNQPQHF,TGTGCCAGCAGTTTCTATAGCAATCAGCCCCAGCATTTT
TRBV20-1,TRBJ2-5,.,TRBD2,CSASASGRVIETQYF,TGCAGTGCTAGTGCCAGCGGGAGAGTTATCGAGACCCAGTACTTC
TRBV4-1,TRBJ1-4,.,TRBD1,CASRAGQYHEKLFF,TGCGCCAGCAGGGCGGGACAGTATCATGAAAAACTGTTTTTT
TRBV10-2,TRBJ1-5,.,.,CASSEAGGNQPQHF,TGCGCCAGCAGTGAGGCGGGAGGCAATCAGCCCCAGCATTTT
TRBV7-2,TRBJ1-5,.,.,CASSGAGNQPQHF,TGTGCCAGCAGCGGGGCGGGGAATCAGCCCCAGCATTTT
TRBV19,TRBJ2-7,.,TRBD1,CASSTRDRTYEQYF,TGTGCCAGTAGTACGCGGGACAGGACCTACGAGCAGTACTTC
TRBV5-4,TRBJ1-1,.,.,CASSHGGGNTEAFF,TGTGCCAGCAGCCACGGTGGAGGGAACACTGAAGCTTTCTTT
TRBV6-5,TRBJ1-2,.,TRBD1,CAITTGGAIGYTF,TGTGCCATCACTACAGGGGGCGCAATAGGCTACACCTTC
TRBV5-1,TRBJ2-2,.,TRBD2,CASSRQLAGGPTGELFF,TGCGCCAGCAGCAGACAACTAGCGGGAGGGCCAACCGGGGAGCTGTTTTTT
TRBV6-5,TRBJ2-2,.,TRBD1,CASSLTGPWDGELFF,TGTGCCAGCAGTTTGACAGGGCCGTGGGACGGGGAGCTGTTTTTT
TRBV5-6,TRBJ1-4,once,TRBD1,CASSFGTAFNEKLFF,TGTGCCAGCAGCTTCGGGACAGCATTTAATGAAAAACTGTTTTTT
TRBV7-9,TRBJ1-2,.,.,CASSLGQFYGYTF,TGTGCCAGCAGCTTGGGCCAGTTCTATGGCTACACCTTC
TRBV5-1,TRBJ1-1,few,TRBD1,CASSLAGGNTEAFF,TGCGCCAGCAGCTTGGCAGGGGGGAACACTGAAGCTTTCTTT
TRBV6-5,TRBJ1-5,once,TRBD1,CASSSPDRGRDQPQHF,TGTGCCAGCAGTTCCCCTGACAGGGGGCGAGATCAGCCCCAGCATTTT
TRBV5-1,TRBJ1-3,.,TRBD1,CASSLASGGPISGNTIYF,TGCGCCAGCAGCTTGGCCTCAGGGGGCCCAATCTCTGGAAACACCATATATTTT
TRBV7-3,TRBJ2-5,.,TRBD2,CASSFVGGTGETQYF,TGTGCCAGCAGCTTCGTCGGGGGGACGGGAGAGACCCAGTACTTC
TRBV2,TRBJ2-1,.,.,CASSEETTSYNEQFF,TGTGCCAGCAGTGAGGAGACCACCTCCTACAATGAGCAGTTCTTC
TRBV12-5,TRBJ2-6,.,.,CASANSGANVLTF,TGTGCTAGTGCCAATTCTGGGGCCAACGTCCTGACTTTC
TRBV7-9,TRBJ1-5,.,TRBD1,CASSSSPGTGNSNQPQHF,TGTGCCAGCAGCTCCAGTCCCGGGACAGGGAATAGCAATCAGCCCCAGCATTTT
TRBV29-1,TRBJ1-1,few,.,CSVEEGGLEAFF,TGCAGCGTTGAAGAGGGAGGGCTTGAAGCTTTCTTT
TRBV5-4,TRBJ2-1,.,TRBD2,CASSQQRGYNEQFF,TGTGCCAGCAGCCAGCAGCGGGGTTACAATGAGCAGTTCTTC
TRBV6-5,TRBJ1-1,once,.,CASSYPGRGAFF,TGTGCCAGCAGTTACCCCGGACGGGGAGCTTTCTTT
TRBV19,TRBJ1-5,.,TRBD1,CASGDRLNQPQHF,TGTGCCAGTGGGGACAGGTTGAATCAGCCCCAGCATTTT
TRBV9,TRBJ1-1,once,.,CASSVVTNTEAFF,TGTGCCAGCAGCGTAGTTACAAACACTGAAGCTTTCTTT
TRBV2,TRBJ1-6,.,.,CASRESRGDNSPLHF,TGTGCCAGCAGGGAATCTCGGGGGGATAATTCACCCCTCCACTTT
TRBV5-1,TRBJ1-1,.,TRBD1,CASSLTWTGGRTNTEAFF,TGCGCCAGCAGCTTAACCTGGACAGGGGGCCGCACGAACACTGAAGCTTTCTTT
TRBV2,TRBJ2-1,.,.,CASNRRGPNEQFF,TGTGCCAGCAATAGGCGGGGACCTAATGAGCAGTTCTTC
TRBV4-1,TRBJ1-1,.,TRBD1,CASRETGGLTEAFF,TGCGCCAGCAGGGAAACAGGGGGATTGACTGAAGCTTTCTTT
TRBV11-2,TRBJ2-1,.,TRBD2,CASSSSGGAYNEQFF,TGTGCCAGCAGCTCCAGCGGGGGGGCCTACAATGAGCAGTTCTTC
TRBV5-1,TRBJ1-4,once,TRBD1,CASSPFGQVAATNEKLFF,TGCGCCAGCAGCCCCTTCGGACAGGTCGCCGCAACTAATGAAAAACTGTTTTTT